These 29 T cell receptor beta chains were all obtained from the same sample, sequenced in a study of coeliac disease. Using immunoSEQ multiplex PCR, the repertoire was profiled, and TCRdb retains in-frame clones only, with some absent. The data contain 2,200 or so clones, approximately 61% of them singletons. Sequencing was done on a sample of lamina propria lymphocytes from the gut. Receptors originate from a woman in her 30s with active celiac disease.

J is TRBJ1-1 and V is TRBV5-5, with 7 bases that match TRBD1. This CDR3 has 11 residues. The germline gives CDR1 SGHKS, CDR2 YYEKEE (reference sequence). V shed 4 bases and J 6 bases; nucleotides not matched to a gene: 0. The CDR3 is CASSRGPEAFF. The CDR3 coding sequence is TGTGCCAGCAGCAGGGGGCCTGAAGCTTTCTTT.

The V and J genes are TRBV11-2 and TRBJ2-1; 10 bases map to TRBD2. Germline-derived CDR1 and CDR2 are SGHAT and FQNNGV. With V trimmed by 3 bases and J by 7 bases, 9 bases remained unmatched. This CDR3 spans 16 amino acids. The CDR3 loop is CASSLQTSGMRNEQFF. The DNA for the CDR3 is TGTGCCAGCAGCTTGCAAACTAGCGGGATGCGAAATGAGCAGTTCTTC. The entire variable domain, with the rest obtained from reference TRBV11-2 and TRBJ2-1, is as follows: EAGVAQSPRYKIIEKRQSVAFWCNPISGHATLYWYQQILGQGPKLLIQFQNNGVVDDSQLPKDRFSAERLKGVDSTLKIQPAKLEDSAVYLCASSLQTSGMRNEQFFGPGTRLTVL.

In its sample, this clone was seen once. V and J are TRBV5-5 and TRBJ2-6; 7 bases fit TRBD1. The CDR3 has 18 amino acids. Germline CDR1 and CDR2: SGHKS and YYEKEE (reference sequence). J was trimmed by 0 bases and V by 0 bases; bases with no gene match: 6. CDR3 region: CASSLVGQAISGANVLTF. The CDR3 DNA is TGTGCCAGCAGCTTGGTTGGACAGGCGATCTCTGGGGCCAACGTCCTGACTTTC.

This clone was picked up a small number of times. The V and J genes are TRBV6-1 and TRBJ2-2, with D unresolved. The V end lost 5 bases, the J end lost 6 bases, and 4 bases lay between the germline ends. Germline CDR1 reads MNHNS; CDR2 reads SASEGT. This CDR3 region has 11 residues. DNA of the CDR3: TGTGCCAGCAGTTCTGCCGGGGAGCTGTTTTTT. It specifies CASSSAGELFF.

The chain has TRBV19 and TRBJ2-1; no reliable D call. The CDR3 is 17 amino acids. V was cut by 0 bases and J by 6 bases, with 18 bases left in between. The germline CDR1 and CDR2 sequences are LNHDA and SQIVND (reference sequence). CDR3 sequence: CASSIEAVIPPINEQFF. The CDR3 DNA reads TGTGCCAGTAGTATAGAGGCGGTCATTCCCCCTATCAATGAGCAGTTCTTC.

A few counts support this clone. The gene calls are TRBV2 and TRBJ2-5; 11 nucleotides agree with TRBD2. Germline trimming cut 7 bases from V and 4 bases from J; bases unmatched to any gene: 2. CDR1 is SNHLY, CDR2 FYNNEI, per germline. CDR3 length: 13 amino acids. The chain's CDR3 is CASTGLAAETQYF. The CDR3 DNA follows: TGTGCCAGCACGGGACTAGCGGCAGAGACCCAGTACTTC.

CDR3 sequence reads: CASSLIRDRGTSADTQYF. The DNA of the CDR3 is TGCGCCAGCAGTTTAATCCGGGACAGGGGGACATCAGCAGATACGCAGTATTTT. The chain uses TRBV10-1 and TRBJ2-3, with 11 bases identical to TRBD1. The CDR3 consists of 18 residues. Trimming at V came to 5 bases and at J to 4 bases, leaving 14 bases not matched to a gene. The germline V gene has CDR1 WNHNN and CDR2 SYGVQD (reference sequence).

The sample holds one count of this clone. This chain uses TRBV4-1 with TRBJ1-2, with D uncertain. Trimming shortened V by 0 bases and J by 0 bases, and 8 bases separated the two germline ends. The CDR3 covers 15 residues. The germline V gene has CDR1 MGHRA and CDR2 YSYEKL. The CDR3 here is CASSQEGGPNYGYTF. The DNA of the CDR3 is TGCGCCAGCAGCCAAGAAGGAGGCCCTAACTATGGCTACACCTTC.

J is TRBJ2-1 and V is TRBV7-6; 8 positions match TRBD1. The CDR3 covers 16 residues. Per the germline V gene, CDR1 is SGHVS and CDR2 is FNYEAQ. With 5 bases clipped from V and 5 bases from J, the junction kept 11 bases outside the gene matches. The CDR3 nucleotides read TGTGCCAGCAGCCTAATTATTGGGACAGGAGACAATGAGCAGTTCTTC. Amino acid sequence: CASSLIIGTGDNEQFF.

The chain links TRBV27 to TRBJ2-7; D gene unclear. The CDR3 spans 15 residues. CDR1 and CDR2 (germline): MNHEY, SMNVEV (reference sequence). V was cut by 5 bases and J by 0 bases, with 14 bases left in between. CDR3 sequence (DNA): TGTGCCAGCAGTGTACGTTTCTCCAGCTCCTACGAGCAGTACTTC. Amino acid sequence: CASSVRFSSSYEQYF.

This sequence joins TRBV2 and TRBJ1-2; 9 bases are shared with TRBD1. Germline CDR1 and CDR2: SNHLY and FYNNEI. V gave up 10 bases and J gave up 4 bases; unmatched junction bases: 16. The length of the CDR3 is 16 residues. The CDR3 protein is CATPPPGQGGGYGYTF. As DNA, the CDR3 is TGTGCCACCCCTCCCCCGGGACAGGGAGGTGGCTATGGCTACACCTTC. The full variable domain, its missing parts supplied by reference TRBV2 and TRBJ1-2, is EPEVTQTPSHQVTQMGQEVILRCVPISNHLYFYWYRQILGQKVEFLVSFYNNEISEKSEIFDDQFSVERPDGSNFTLKIRSTKLEDSAMYFCATPPPGQGGGYGYTFGSGTRLTVV.

CDR3 nucleotides: TGTGCCAGCAGTTTGATAAGGGGCACTGAAGCTTTCTTT. Its protein product is CASSLIRGTEAFF. This sequence joins TRBV27 and TRBJ1-1; possibly TRBD1 for D (5 bases). Trimming pared 3 bases from V and 4 bases from J, leaving 9 bases between. Germline CDR1 and CDR2: MNHEY and SMNVEV (reference sequence). The CDR3 consists of 13 residues.

This sequence joins TRBV9 and TRBJ1-1, with D perhaps TRBD1 (5 bases). The germline V and J ends were trimmed by 3 bases and 5 bases, with 17 bases remaining between them. Germline CDR1 is SGDLS and CDR2 is YYNGEE. CDR3 length: 15 residues. CDR3 bases: TGTGCCAGCAGCGAGGCTGGGGGAGGGGATACTGAAGCTTTCTTT. It codes for CASSEAGGGDTEAFF.

The chain has TRBV2 and TRBJ2-3, with D tentatively TRBD2 (6 bases). V dropped 7 bases and J dropped 3 bases, with 17 bases sitting between them. Germline V CDR1 and CDR2: SNHLY, FYNNEI. CDR3 length: 15 residues. The CDR3 DNA sequence: TGTGCCAGCAAGGAGGGCTACTGGATGACAGATACGCAGTATTTT. It specifies CASKEGYWMTDTQYF. The full variable domain, in which reference TRBV2 and TRBJ2-3 provide the parts outside the CDR3, is EPEVTQTPSHQVTQMGQEVILRCVPISNHLYFYWYRQILGQKVEFLVSFYNNEISEKSEIFDDQFSVERPDGSNFTLKIRSTKLEDSAMYFCASKEGYWMTDTQYFGPGTRLTVL.

This clone was detected only a few times. V gene TRBV5-1 combines with J gene TRBJ1-3; a possible D gene is TRBD1 (5 bases). Germline lookup yields CDR1 SGHRS and CDR2 YFSETQ. CDR3 size: 16 residues. With 3 bases removed from V and 2 bases from J, the gap between germline ends came to 15 bases. CDR3 region: CASSSLAGRPGNTIYF. CDR3 DNA sequence: TGCGCCAGCAGCTCCCTTGCGGGACGACCTGGAAACACCATATATTTT.

V gene TRBV18 combines with J gene TRBJ2-1; maybe TRBD2 (6 bases). Germline loops: CDR1 KGHSH, CDR2 LQKENI. V lost 1 base and J 4 bases, leaving 11 bases between the germline ends. This CDR3 has 15 amino acids. The CDR3 spells CASSPRGRTYNEQFF. As DNA, the CDR3 is TGTGCCAGCTCACCACGGGGGAGGACTTACAATGAGCAGTTCTTC. Combining the CDR3 with reference TRBV18 and TRBJ2-1 gives the whole variable domain NAGVMQNPRHLVRRRGQEARLRCSPMKGHSHVYWYRQLPEEGLKFMVYLQKENIIDESGMPKERFSAEFPKEGPSILRIQQVVRGDSAAYFCASSPRGRTYNEQFFGPGTRLTVL.

This chain uses TRBV6-5 with TRBJ2-7, with D possibly TRBD1 on 5 matching bases. CDR1 and CDR2 (germline): MNHEY, SVGAGI. The CDR3 contains 13 residues. The V gene lost 4 bases and the J gene lost 3 bases, with 10 bases spanning the gap. CDR3: CASSSGINYEQYF. The CDR3 nucleotides read TGTGCCAGCAGTTCAGGGATTAACTACGAGCAGTACTTC.

The CDR3 sequence: CAISPGPGELFF. For the CDR3, the DNA is TGTGCCATCTCCCCAGGGCCCGGGGAGCTGTTTTTT. The gene calls are TRBV10-3 and TRBJ2-2; TRBD1 is a possible D gene (5 bases). This CDR3 spans 12 amino acids. Germline CDR1 ENHRY, CDR2 SYGVKD. Between the trimmed V and J ends, which lost 8 bases and 6 bases, there was a span of 10 bases.

The chain has TRBV19 and TRBJ2-1, with no clear D. Deletions cut 11 bases from V and 0 bases from J, with 11 bases between. Germline V gives CDR1 LNHDA, CDR2 SQIVND (reference sequence). This CDR3 has 13 amino acids. The CDR3 reads CAFTLSSYNEQFF. The CDR3 region has the DNA TGTGCCTTCACTCTAAGCTCCTACAATGAGCAGTTCTTC.

The rearrangement links TRBV7-9 to TRBJ2-1, with D perhaps matching TRBD1 (6 bases). The CDR3 loop spans 12 amino acids. Germline V CDR1 and CDR2: SEHNR, FQNEAQ (reference sequence). The V end was cut by 7 bases, the J end by 10 bases, with 14 bases between. The CDR3 sequence is CASTGARGEQFF. The CDR3, as DNA: TGTGCCAGCACGGGTGCCAGGGGCGAGCAGTTCTTC.

The V gene is TRBV4-1, the J gene TRBJ1-4; D gene unclear. Trimming pared 1 base from V and 8 bases from J, leaving 14 bases between. The CDR3 has 15 amino acids. Germline V lookup: CDR1 MGHRA, CDR2 YSYEKL. CDR3 sequence reads: CASSQGLEGWEKLFF. The DNA of the CDR3 is TGCGCCAGCAGCCAAGGTCTGGAGGGCTGGGAAAAACTGTTTTTT.

The V call is TRBV27, the J call TRBJ2-7; D is unresolved. The CDR3 is 13 residues long. Looked up from germline, CDR1 is MNHEY and CDR2 is SMNVEV (reference sequence). The V gene lost 3 bases and the J gene lost 6 bases, with 12 bases spanning the gap. In nucleotides, the CDR3 is TGTGCCAGCAGTTTGGGCCTTATGGGCGAGCAGTACTTC. Its protein is CASSLGLMGEQYF.

This clone was picked up a small number of times. J is TRBJ1-3 and V is TRBV12-5; the D is unclear. The CDR3 has 15 amino acids. The V and J ends lost 0 bases and 2 bases respectively, with 8 bases between them. Germline V gene data show CDR1 as LGHNT and CDR2 as FRNRAP. The CDR3 nucleotides are TGTGCTAGTGGTTTGGTACACGCAGCTGGAAACACCATATATTTT. Its translation: CASGLVHAAGNTIYF.

This chain connects TRBV30 to TRBJ1-3; perhaps TRBD1 as D (6 bases). CDR1 and CDR2 from the germline V gene are GTSNPN and SVGIG (reference sequence). V dropped 5 bases and J dropped 4 bases, with 12 bases sitting between them. CDR3 length: 13 residues. CDR3 coding DNA: TGTGCCTGGGGGGGCTTGGAAGGAAACACCATATATTTT. As protein: CAWGGLEGNTIYF.

This chain links TRBV5-1 with TRBJ2-7; D might be TRBD2 (5 bases). Germline CDR1 reads SGHRS; CDR2 reads YFSETQ. Deletions cut 0 bases from V and 3 bases from J, with 13 bases between. The CDR3 contains 15 residues. DNA of the CDR3: TGCGCCAGCAGCTTGGAAAGGGCTAGCAGCTACGAGCAGTACTTC. Translated, it gives CASSLERASSYEQYF. Full variable domain (rest looked up from reference TRBV5-1 and TRBJ2-7): KAGVTQTPRYLIKTRGQQVTLSCSPISGHRSVSWYQQTPGQGLQFLFEYFSETQRNKGNFPGRFSGRQFSNSRSEMNVSTLELGDSALYLCASSLERASSYEQYFGPGTRLTVT.

The chain joins TRBV6-5 to TRBJ1-2, with D hard to call. CDR1 is MNHEY and CDR2 is SVGAGI in the germline V gene. There are 13 residues in the CDR3. V shed 6 bases and J shed 8 bases, with 16 bases lying between them. CDR3 protein: CASSTFTATGYTF. DNA for the CDR3: TGTGCCAGCAGCACCTTTACTGCTACGGGCTACACCTTC.

This chain links TRBV30 with TRBJ1-1; D uncertain. There are 11 residues in the CDR3. The germline V gene has CDR1 GTSNPN and CDR2 SVGIG (reference sequence). V lost 2 bases and J 10 bases, leaving 11 bases between the germline ends. As DNA, the CDR3 is TGTGCCTGGAGTTCTGGGTCAGGAGCTTTCTTT. The encoded protein is CAWSSGSGAFF.

The V gene is TRBV5-4, the J gene TRBJ2-1; TRBD2 agrees at 7 bases. This CDR3 region has 15 residues. J gave up 6 bases and V 4 bases, and 10 bases lay outside the gene matches. In germline, CDR1 is SGHNT, CDR2 YYREEE (reference sequence). The CDR3 loop reads CASSPGTIEVNEQFF. The CDR3, as DNA: TGTGCCAGCAGCCCTGGGACTATAGAAGTCAATGAGCAGTTCTTC.

This clone was seen a handful of times. The chain combines TRBV19 with TRBJ1-2, with D unclear. The germline CDR1 and CDR2 sequences are LNHDA and SQIVND (reference sequence). Trimming took off 6 bases at V and 6 bases at J, with 20 bases between the two ends. The CDR3 has 15 residues. The CDR3 protein is CASRIRPGGVNGYTF. CDR3 coding DNA: TGTGCCAGTAGAATTCGACCCGGCGGGGTCAATGGCTACACCTTC.